A selection of T cell receptor beta chains follows, all from one sample in a study of cytomegalovirus exposure and HLA in healthy donors. Sequencing used immunoSEQ multiplex PCR; TCRdb keeps in-frame clones, though not all of them. The sample has some 150,000 clones, roughly 77% seen once. Sequenced material: PBMCs. Receptors originate from a human donor in good health. Both conserved end residues are part of each CDR3. The D gene is left open where the match is weak. Expanded clones are given a class, and other clones once, few, many or no size at all.

size: few
D: TRBD2
J: TRBJ2-7
V: TRBV19
DNA: TGTGCCAGTAGCAGTCCGGGACTAGCGACCTACGAGCAGTACTTC
CDR3: CASSSPGLATYEQYF

size: -
D: TRBD1
J: TRBJ2-3
V: TRBV19
DNA: TGTGCCAGCCTTATATCAGAGGGGGCCGCAGATACGCAGTATTTT
CDR3: CASLISEGAADTQYF

size: -
D: TRBD1
J: TRBJ2-1
V: TRBV6-5
DNA: TGTGCCAGCAGTACAGGGGGAGACTACAATGAGCAGTTCTTC
CDR3: CASSTGGDYNEQFF

size: -
D: TRBD2
J: TRBJ2-7
V: TRBV7-2
DNA: TGTGCCAGCAGCTTAGATAGCGGGAGGGCCCCCTACGAGCAGTACTTC
CDR3: CASSLDSGRAPYEQYF

size: -
D: -
J: TRBJ2-6
V: TRBV6-6
DNA: TGTGCCAGCAGTTATCCCTCGTCTGGGGCCAACGTCCTGACTTTC
CDR3: CASSYPSSGANVLTF

size: -
D: -
J: TRBJ2-1
V: TRBV5-4
DNA: TGTGCCAGCAGCTTGGGGTCGAACTTACAGTTCTTC
CDR3: CASSLGSNLQFF

size: -
D: -
J: TRBJ1-6
V: TRBV7-6
DNA: TGTGCCAGCAGCTTTAACCCCACCATTCTAGGGGGTTCACCCCTCCACTTT
CDR3: CASSFNPTILGGSPLHF

size: few
D: -
J: TRBJ1-5
V: TRBV7-2
DNA: TGTGCCAGCAGCCCGACCCAGGGTAGCCAGCCCCAGCATTTT
CDR3: CASSPTQGSQPQHF

size: -
D: -
J: TRBJ1-1
V: TRBV5-4
DNA: TGTGCCAGCAGCATAACAGGGTTGAACACTGAAGCTTTCTTT
CDR3: CASSITGLNTEAFF

size: once
D: TRBD1
J: TRBJ1-5
V: TRBV18
DNA: TGTGCCAGTGCGGACAGGGATAGCAATCAGCCCCAGCATTTT
CDR3: CASADRDSNQPQHF

size: -
D: -
J: TRBJ2-7
V: TRBV13
DNA: TGTGCCAGCAGCTTTACATCCTACGAGCAGTACTTC
CDR3: CASSFTSYEQYF

size: -
D: TRBD1
J: TRBJ2-6
V: TRBV7-8
DNA: TGTGCCAGCAGCTCCCCGGGGGACAGGGGGACCTCTGGGGCCAACGTCCTGACTTTC
CDR3: CASSSPGDRGTSGANVLTF

size: -
D: TRBD1
J: TRBJ1-1
V: TRBV29-1
DNA: TGCAGCGTTGAAGATCTAAGGACAGGGAGACTTGGGGCTTTCTTT
CDR3: CSVEDLRTGRLGAFF

size: -
D: -
J: TRBJ2-1
V: TRBV28
DNA: TGTGCCAGCAGTTTGGCCGGGTTTGGCAATGAGCAGTTCTTC
CDR3: CASSLAGFGNEQFF

size: -
D: -
J: TRBJ1-5
V: TRBV30
DNA: TGTGCCTGGAGTGACACTACGTTAAATCAGCCCCAGCATTTT
CDR3: CAWSDTTLNQPQHF

size: -
D: -
J: TRBJ2-3
V: TRBV27
DNA: TGTGCCAGCAGTTTAAGAAGGGGGAGAGGGGGCACAGATACGCAGTATTTT
CDR3: CASSLRRGRGGTDTQYF

size: -
D: -
J: TRBJ1-2
V: TRBV5-6
DNA: TGTGCCAGCAGCGAGGCAGGGGATCTCCGTGGCTACACCTTC
CDR3: CASSEAGDLRGYTF

size: -
D: TRBD2
J: TRBJ2-7
V: TRBV7-9
DNA: TGTGCCAGCAGCCCCCCCCAACTAGCGGGAGTCGAGCAGTACTTC
CDR3: CASSPPQLAGVEQYF

size: -
D: -
J: TRBJ1-4
V: TRBV9
DNA: TGTGCCAGCAGCGGGGGGCAGCCCCGGGAAAAACTGTTTTTT
CDR3: CASSGGQPREKLFF

size: -
D: TRBD1
J: TRBJ2-3
V: TRBV10-3
DNA: TGTGCCATCAGTGAGTCGGGACAGTACGATACGCAGTATTTT
CDR3: CAISESGQYDTQYF

size: -
D: -
J: TRBJ1-5
V: TRBV27
DNA: TGTGCCAGCAGTTTCTCGGGAGGGAGCAATCAGCCCCAGCATTTT
CDR3: CASSFSGGSNQPQHF

size: -
D: TRBD2
J: TRBJ2-1
V: TRBV6-6
DNA: TGTGCCAGCAGTTTCCGGGGGGGCTTATCCTACAATGAGCAGTTCTTC
CDR3: CASSFRGGLSYNEQFF

size: -
D: -
J: TRBJ2-6
V: TRBV18
DNA: TGTGCCAGCTCACCACGACAGATCTCTGGGGCCAACGTCCTGACTTTC
CDR3: CASSPRQISGANVLTF

size: few
D: -
J: TRBJ2-1
V: TRBV5-4
DNA: TGTGCTAAACAGCAGTGGGGGGGCCATGAGCAGTTCTTC
CDR3: CAKQQWGGHEQFF

size: -
D: -
J: TRBJ1-2
V: TRBV11-2
DNA: TGTGCCAGCAGCTTAGGCGGGGGCTATGGCTACACCTTC
CDR3: CASSLGGGYGYTF

size: -
D: -
J: TRBJ2-6
V: TRBV6-6
DNA: TGTGCCGACGATTTGGAGACGGCTCGGGCCAACGTCCTGACTTTC
CDR3: CADDLETARANVLTF

size: -
D: TRBD2
J: TRBJ2-3
V: TRBV11-2
DNA: TGTGCCAGCAGCTCCCGGACTAGCGGGGCTAGCACAGATACGCAGTATTTT
CDR3: CASSSRTSGASTDTQYF

size: -
D: -
J: TRBJ1-4
V: TRBV2
DNA: TGTGCCAGCAGTGAACCGGACGGGGGGGGTGAAAAACTGTTTTTT
CDR3: CASSEPDGGGEKLFF

size: -
D: -
J: TRBJ1-2
V: TRBV5-1
DNA: TGCGCCAGCAGCTTGGAGGGGAACAACTATGGCTACACCTTC
CDR3: CASSLEGNNYGYTF

size: -
D: -
J: TRBJ1-2
V: TRBV9
DNA: TGTGCCAGCAGCGTAGTCCAGGGCGGATCTGGCTACACCTTC
CDR3: CASSVVQGGSGYTF

size: once
D: -
J: TRBJ2-1
V: TRBV5-1
DNA: TGCGCCAGCAGCTTCATAACGGACAATGAGCAGTTCTTC
CDR3: CASSFITDNEQFF

size: -
D: TRBD1
J: TRBJ2-1
V: TRBV27
DNA: TGTGCCAGCAACAGGGGACAGGGCCACAATGAGCAGTTCTTC
CDR3: CASNRGQGHNEQFF

size: once
D: TRBD2
J: TRBJ2-3
V: TRBV5-1
DNA: TGCGCCAGCAGCTTGCTAGGAAGCGGGAGACGGAGCACAGATACGCAGTATTTT
CDR3: CASSLLGSGRRSTDTQYF

size: -
D: TRBD1
J: TRBJ1-4
V: TRBV6-6
DNA: TGTGCCAGCAGAGGACAGGGATCTAATGAAAAACTGTTTTTT
CDR3: CASRGQGSNEKLFF

size: -
D: TRBD2
J: TRBJ2-7
V: TRBV6-1
DNA: TGTGCCAGCAGTCGGGCCGGGACTACAGGCTACGAGCAGTACTTC
CDR3: CASSRAGTTGYEQYF

size: -
D: TRBD1
J: TRBJ1-5
V: TRBV27
DNA: TGTGCCAGCAGTTTAACAGGGGGCGGTCAGCCCCAGCATTTT
CDR3: CASSLTGGGQPQHF

size: once
D: TRBD2
J: TRBJ2-2
V: TRBV6-5
DNA: TGTGCCAGCAGCCCCGTCTGGACTAGCATCGGGGAGCTGTTTTTT
CDR3: CASSPVWTSIGELFF